Here is one T cell receptor (beta chain) with its context. The germline gives CDR1 MGHRA, CDR2 YSYEKL. This CDR3 has 14 amino acids. Trimming stripped 3 bases from V and 0 bases from J, with 6 bases between. The entry originates in a study of blood T cell repertoires in COVID-19. Whole-study context: COVID-19 samples, acute and convalescent, were from the United States, Italy and Spain.

Here immunoSEQ multiplex PCR was the method, and the copy in TCRdb shows in-frame clones only, minus some. The sample includes around 57,000 clones, just under 90% of them seen just once. Sample: peripheral blood. This sequence was found in a human donor with active COVID-19. The donor label of this sample is uncertain. The genes are TRBV4-1 and TRBJ2-1; no clear D gene. CDR3 nucleotide sequence: TGCGCCAGCAGCCACTCTCTCTCCTACAATGAGCAGTTCTTC. Its translation is CASSHSLSYNEQFF.